Listed here are 20 T cell receptor beta chains from one sample, sequenced in a study of T cells in tumors after PD-1 blockade. Measured with immunoSEQ multiplex PCR; TCRdb has only the in-frame clones, and not every one. This table has 30,000 to 40,000 clones, around 80% appearing once. The sample consisted of PBMCs, taken before anti-PD-1 treatment. All receptors come from a human donor with basal cell carcinoma.

The chain links TRBV27 to TRBJ2-3; D is undetermined. The CDR3 contains 11 residues. V was shortened by 10 bases and J by 6 bases, with 11 bases between the two germline ends. Germline values: CDR1 MNHEY, CDR2 SMNVEV (reference sequence). This CDR3 is CATLGLDTQYF. CDR3 bases: TGTGCCACGTTGGGGTTGGATACGCAGTATTTT.

The V gene is TRBV5-4, the J gene TRBJ2-3; TRBD2 agrees at 8 bases. J lost 4 bases, V lost 3 bases, and 7 bases had no gene match. Germline-derived CDR1 and CDR2 are SGHNT and YYREEE (reference sequence). CDR3 length: 15 residues. CDR3 sequence (DNA): TGTGCCAGCAGCTCCGGGACTAGGGGCCCAGATACGCAGTATTTT. Translated: CASSSGTRGPDTQYF.

The rearrangement links TRBV9 to TRBJ2-1; 8 bases agree with TRBD2. The germline CDR1 and CDR2 sequences are SGDLS and YYNGEE. This CDR3 comprises 16 residues. The junction had 6 bases not matched to a gene; V was cut back by 4 bases and J by 0 bases. CDR3 sequence: CASSLAGRSSYNEQFF. As DNA, the CDR3 is TGTGCCAGCAGCCTAGCGGGCCGGAGCTCCTACAATGAGCAGTTCTTC. The full variable domain, with the rest looked up from reference TRBV9 and TRBJ2-1, is DSGVTQTPKHLITATGQRVTLRCSPRSGDLSVYWYQQSLDQGLQFLIQYYNGEERAKGNILERFSAQQFPDLHSELNLSSLELGDSALYFCASSLAGRSSYNEQFFGPGTRLTVL.

The chain employs TRBV7-2 and TRBJ1-1; D may be TRBD1 (5 bases). V was trimmed by 8 bases and J by 1 base, leaving 17 bases between them. The CDR3 consists of 15 residues. CDR1 is SGHTA, CDR2 FQGNSA, per germline. CDR3 in amino acids: CASYPPGPRNTEAFF. DNA for the CDR3: TGTGCCAGCTACCCTCCGGGACCCCGGAACACTGAAGCTTTCTTT.

CDR3 coding DNA: TGTGCCAGCAGCCAAGATGGAAGGACAGATACGCAGTATTTT. Amino acids: CASSQDGRTDTQYF. The chain links TRBV4-2 to TRBJ2-3; the D is unclear. Germline V gene data show CDR1 as LGHNA and CDR2 as YNFKEQ. The CDR3 sequence is 14 residues long. The V gene lost 0 bases and the J gene lost 3 bases, with 7 bases spanning the gap.

J is TRBJ1-5 and V is TRBV6-5, with D tentatively TRBD1 (5 bases). Germline assignment: CDR1 MNHEY and CDR2 SVGAGI. The CDR3 loop spans 13 amino acids. V was clipped by 0 bases and J by 5 bases, with 5 bases between them. Here the CDR3 reads CASSYSGDQPQHF. CDR3 DNA: TGTGCCAGCAGTTACTCGGGGGATCAGCCCCAGCATTTT.

This chain links TRBV27 with TRBJ2-4; a weak D match, TRBD2 (5 bases). CDR1 and CDR2 (germline): MNHEY, SMNVEV (reference sequence). Trimming left V 7 bases short and J 7 bases short, with 11 bases between. This CDR3 is built from 12 residues. The chain's CDR3 is CASKEERNIQYF. The DNA of the CDR3 is TGTGCCAGCAAGGAGGAGCGGAACATTCAGTACTTC.

This clone has a handful of counts. The CDR3 nucleotides are TGCAGTGCTAGTGAAGGGATTAATGAAAAACTGTTTTTT. It yields the protein CSASEGINEKLFF. The rearrangement uses TRBV20-1 and TRBJ1-4; D gene unclear. The V and J ends lost 3 bases and 4 bases respectively, with 9 bases between them. Germline V gene lookup returns CDR1 DFQATT and CDR2 SNEGSKA (reference sequence). The CDR3 extends over 13 amino acids.

The rearrangement joins TRBV28 to TRBJ1-4, with D unclear. The V end was cut by 4 bases, the J end by 0 bases, with 12 bases between. Germline V lookup: CDR1 MDHEN, CDR2 SYDVKM. The CDR3 is made up of 16 amino acids. The CDR3 DNA reads as TGTGCCAGCAGTTCGACGGAAGATTCAACTAATGAAAAACTGTTTTTT. Translating it yields CASSSTEDSTNEKLFF.

This clone was recorded many times. The J gene is TRBJ2-1, the V gene TRBV6-1; no clear D. The CDR3 covers 16 residues. The ends were cut back, 4 bases at V and 7 bases at J, with 20 bases in the middle. Germline V gene data show CDR1 as MNHNS and CDR2 as SASEGT. The CDR3 loop is CASSGLGLAEMNEQFF. The CDR3 region has the DNA TGTGCCAGCAGTGGCCTGGGGTTGGCAGAGATGAATGAGCAGTTCTTC.

This rearrangement joins TRBV15 to TRBJ2-7, with TRBD2 identical over 11 bases. CDR3 length: 18 amino acids. CDR1 and CDR2 from the germline V gene are LNHNV and YYDKDF (reference sequence). V shed 0 bases, J shed 0 bases, and the junction held 7 bases outside the gene matches. The CDR3 protein is CATSRDLGTSGYSYEQYF. CDR3 sequence (DNA): TGTGCCACCAGCAGAGATTTGGGGACTAGCGGTTACTCCTACGAGCAGTACTTC.

About this clone: This same CDR3 is encoded by further DNA sequences in the sample. The chain uses TRBV7-2 and TRBJ2-7; tentative D call: TRBD2 (7 bases). CDR1 SGHTA and CDR2 FQGNSA come from the germline V gene. V lost 1 base to trimming and J lost 3 bases, with 10 bases between them. The CDR3 contains 14 residues. In DNA, the CDR3 is TGTGCCAGCAGCTTAGGGGGGGGGCTCTACGAGCAGTACTTC. Protein product: CASSLGGGLYEQYF.

V is TRBV7-2 and J is TRBJ2-1, with D possibly matching TRBD2 (5 bases). Germline V CDR1 and CDR2: SGHTA, FQGNSA. Between the trimmed V and J ends, which lost 5 bases and 2 bases, there was a span of 16 bases. The CDR3 totals 16 residues. DNA for the CDR3: TGTGCCAGCAGCACAGTTGGTCCCGGGGCCTACAATGAGCAGTTCTTC. It specifies CASSTVGPGAYNEQFF.

This chain links TRBV5-4 with TRBJ2-7, with TRBD2 matching 13 bases. CDR3 length: 15 amino acids. Germline CDR1 SGHNT, CDR2 YYREEE (reference sequence). V was pared by 4 bases and J by 2 bases, with 3 bases of the junction left unmatched. The CDR3 sequence is CASSGGLAGAYEQYF. The CDR3 coding sequence is TGTGCCAGCAGCGGTGGACTAGCGGGGGCCTACGAGCAGTACTTC.

The CDR3 DNA is TGTGCCAGCAGCTCTGCTGGCAGACGGACTGAAGCTTTCTTT. Translated, it gives CASSSAGRRTEAFF. The chain couples TRBV5-4 to TRBJ1-1; D gene unclear. The CDR3 runs 14 residues. Germline V lookup: CDR1 SGHNT, CDR2 YYREEE (reference sequence). V was trimmed by 3 bases and J by 5 bases, leaving 14 bases between them.

The V and J genes are TRBV7-2 and TRBJ1-3, with D unresolved. Trimming shortened V by 2 bases and J by 0 bases, and 5 bases separated the two germline ends. Per the germline V gene, CDR1 is SGHTA and CDR2 is FQGNSA. The length of the CDR3 is 14 residues. The CDR3 sequence: CASSLKASGNTIYF. In DNA form, the CDR3 reads TGTGCCAGCAGCTTAAAGGCCTCTGGAAACACCATATATTTT.

By share, this clone counts as medium-sized. The chain carries TRBV5-1 and TRBJ2-7; D is unresolved. Trimming pared 0 bases from V and 2 bases from J, leaving 9 bases between. CDR3 length: 14 amino acids. Germline values: CDR1 SGHRS, CDR2 YFSETQ. The CDR3 is CASSLGTRTYEQYF. DNA for the CDR3: TGCGCCAGCAGCTTGGGCACAAGAACCTACGAGCAGTACTTC.

The V call is TRBV5-1, the J call TRBJ2-2; TRBD1 matches 8 bases. CDR3 size: 16 residues. J lost 6 bases, V lost 2 bases, and 9 bases had no gene match. Per germline, CDR1 SGHRS and CDR2 YFSETQ. DNA of the CDR3: TGCGCCAGCAGCTTACAGGGGGGAAGAATTCCCGGGGAGCTGTTTTTT. Residues: CASSLQGGRIPGELFF.

The chain uses TRBV20-1 and TRBJ2-2; D call uncertain. Germline CDR1 DFQATT, CDR2 SNEGSKA (reference sequence). Trimming left V 1 base short and J 6 bases short, with 3 bases between. The CDR3 consists of 11 residues. The CDR3 region is CSARGSGELFF. For the CDR3, the DNA is TGCAGTGCTAGAGGGTCCGGGGAGCTGTTTTTT.

This rearrangement joins TRBV29-1 to TRBJ2-7; 11 nucleotides line up with TRBD2. The CDR3 spans 14 residues. The germline V gene has CDR1 SQVTM and CDR2 ANQGSEA. The V gene end was trimmed by 6 bases and the J gene end by 7 bases; junction bases not matched to a gene: 11. The CDR3 loop is CSVLTSGSTREQYF. The CDR3 DNA follows: TGCAGCGTCCTAACTAGCGGGAGTACTCGAGAGCAGTACTTC.